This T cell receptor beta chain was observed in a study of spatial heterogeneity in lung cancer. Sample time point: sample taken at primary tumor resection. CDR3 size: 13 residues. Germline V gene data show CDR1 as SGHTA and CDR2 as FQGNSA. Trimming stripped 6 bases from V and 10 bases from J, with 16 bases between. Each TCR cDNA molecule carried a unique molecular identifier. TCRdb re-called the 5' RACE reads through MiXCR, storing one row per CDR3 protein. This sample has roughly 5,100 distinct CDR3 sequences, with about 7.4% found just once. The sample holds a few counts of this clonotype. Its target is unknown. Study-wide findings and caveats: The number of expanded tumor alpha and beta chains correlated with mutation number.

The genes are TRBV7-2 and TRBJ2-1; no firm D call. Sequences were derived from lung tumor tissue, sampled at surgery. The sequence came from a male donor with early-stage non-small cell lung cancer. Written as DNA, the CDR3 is TGTGCCAGCAGTTATGACTCCCCCGGCGAGCAGTTCTTC. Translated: CASSYDSPGEQFF.